These T cell receptor beta chains were read from a single sample in a study of Ad26.COV2.S vaccination and SARS-CoV-2 variants. Sequencing was performed with immunoSEQ multiplex PCR; in TCRdb, only in-frame clones are kept and a portion is missing. The sample has approximately 140,000 clones, roughly 88% seen once; the top ten hold around 5%. The specimen was peripheral blood, collected after recovery from COVID-19. The receptors were gathered from a human donor who had recovered from COVID-19. Each CDR3 is given with its conserved first and last residue. A D gene is named only where the DNA matches it firmly. The listing skips clone size in some rows; elsewhere it reads once, few, many or a size class.

j_gene | v_gene | d_gene | abundance | CDR3nt | CDR3aa
TRBJ2-1 | TRBV28 | TRBD2 | NA | TGTGCCAGCAGTCCTCGACTAGCGGTCTACAATGAGCAGTTCTTC | CASSPRLAVYNEQFF
TRBJ2-7 | TRBV5-6 | TRBD1 | few | TGTGCCAGCAGCAGGGGACAGCACTCCTACGAGCAGTACTTC | CASSRGQHSYEQYF
TRBJ2-1 | TRBV5-8 | NA | NA | TGTGCCAGCAGCTTACTGAATGAGCAGTTCTTC | CASSLLNEQFF
TRBJ2-3 | TRBV11-2 | NA | NA | TGTGCCAGCAGCTTCAGTGAAGATACGCAGTATTTT | CASSFSEDTQYF
TRBJ2-3 | TRBV19 | TRBD2 | NA | TGTGCCAGTAGTATTGTGGGACTACCGAGCACAGATACGCAGTATTTT | CASSIVGLPSTDTQYF
TRBJ2-3 | TRBV5-5 | NA | NA | TGTGCCAGCAGCTTGGTGGCGGGGATCACAGATACGCAGTATTTT | CASSLVAGITDTQYF
TRBJ2-1 | TRBV19 | NA | NA | TGTGCCAGTAGTTTAACTGGGAAAGTGTACAATGAGCAGTTCTTC | CASSLTGKVYNEQFF
TRBJ2-7 | TRBV5-4 | NA | NA | TGTGCCAGCAGCTTAGTAAGGGATGGGAACGAGCAGTACTTC | CASSLVRDGNEQYF
TRBJ1-5 | TRBV21-1 | NA | NA | TGTGCCAGCAGCAAAGTGGGAGAACAAATGGGGGGTCAGCCCCAGCATTTT | CASSKVGEQMGGQPQHF
TRBJ2-7 | TRBV20-1 | NA | NA | TGCAGTGCTAGTAGGCTAGCGAGATCCTACGAGCAGTACTTC | CSASRLARSYEQYF
TRBJ2-1 | TRBV5-6 | TRBD1 | NA | TGTGCCAGCAGCCCCGGGACAGGGGTCTCGGATGAGCAGTTCTTC | CASSPGTGVSDEQFF
TRBJ2-7 | TRBV14 | NA | NA | TGTGCCAGCAGCCGAGCGGGTTACTCCTACGAGCAGTACTTC | CASSRAGYSYEQYF
TRBJ2-3 | TRBV28 | NA | NA | TGTGCCAGCAGTTTTCTTTCTAAGGGGGGGGATGCGGCGGACACAGATACGCAGTATTTT | CASSFLSKGGDAADTDTQYF
TRBJ2-1 | TRBV5-6 | TRBD2 | NA | TGTGCCAGCAGCCGCGGGGGGGCTTTTGGGAATGAGCAGTTCTTC | CASSRGGAFGNEQFF
TRBJ1-4 | TRBV7-2 | NA | few | TGTGCCAGCAGCCAAGGAACGTTGGGGGAAAAACTGTTTTTT | CASSQGTLGEKLFF
TRBJ2-7 | TRBV6-5 | TRBD1 | NA | TGTGCCAGCAGTTACCGGCCGGGACAGGGGAACGAGCAGTACTTC | CASSYRPGQGNEQYF
TRBJ2-2 | TRBV5-6 | TRBD2 | NA | TGTGCCAGCAGCTTCGGACTAGCGGTGAACACCGGGGAGCTGTTTTTT | CASSFGLAVNTGELFF
TRBJ1-5 | TRBV2 | TRBD1 | NA | TGTGCCAGCAGTTGGACAGGGGCGGGGGGCAATCAGCCCCAGCATTTT | CASSWTGAGGNQPQHF
TRBJ1-2 | TRBV6-2/TRBV6-3 | NA | NA | TGTGCCAGCAGTTACCCCCAGGATGGCTACACCTTC | CASSYPQDGYTF
TRBJ1-5 | TRBV6-5 | TRBD1 | NA | TGTGCCAGCAGTAAGGGACAGGGGAAAAGTCAGCCCCAGCATTTT | CASSKGQGKSQPQHF
TRBJ2-1 | TRBV3-1/TRBV3-2 | NA | NA | TGTGCCAGCAGCCAAGATGCGGGCCTCTACAATGAGCAGTTCTTC | CASSQDAGLYNEQFF
TRBJ2-3 | TRBV21-1 | NA | NA | TGTGCCAGCAGAAGGGGGGGGTTCACAGATACGCAGTATTTT | CASRRGGFTDTQYF
TRBJ2-5 | TRBV5-1 | TRBD2 | NA | TGCGCCACCGGACTAGCGGGGGGGGGATATGAGACCCAGTACTTC | CATGLAGGGYETQYF
TRBJ2-1 | TRBV10-1 | NA | NA | TGCGCCAGCAGTGATGATCGAGTACCGAGCTCCTACAATGAGCAGTTCTTC | CASSDDRVPSSYNEQFF
TRBJ1-1 | TRBV6-5 | NA | NA | TGTGCCAGCAGTCCGTTTCGGCTGAACACTGAAGCTTTCTTT | CASSPFRLNTEAFF
TRBJ2-7 | TRBV28 | NA | once | TGTGCCAGCAGTTCCGAGTACGAGCAGTACTTC | CASSSEYEQYF
TRBJ2-7 | TRBV19 | NA | NA | TGTGCCAGTAGTATTGGGTTAGGCGAGCAGTACTTC | CASSIGLGEQYF
TRBJ1-2 | TRBV6-6 | NA | NA | TGTGCCAGCAGTTATAAAAGGGCAGGCTACACCTTC | CASSYKRAGYTF
TRBJ2-7 | TRBV30 | NA | NA | TGTGCCTGGATCTCGGAGGAGGGCTACGAGCAGTACTTC | CAWISEEGYEQYF
TRBJ2-5 | TRBV5-5 | NA | NA | TGTGCCAGCAGCCCCGCCGCCGGACCTGAGACCCAGTACTTC | CASSPAAGPETQYF
TRBJ2-3 | TRBV3-1/TRBV3-2 | NA | NA | TGTGCCAGCAGCCAACTTTCCCACACAGATACGCAGTATTTT | CASSQLSHTDTQYF
TRBJ1-6 | TRBV27 | NA | NA | TGTGCCAGCAGTTTACGTTCCTCACCCCTCCACTTT | CASSLRSSPLHF
TRBJ1-1 | TRBV9 | NA | NA | TGTGCCAGCAGCGCCGCTGACCACACTGAAGCTTTCTTT | CASSAADHTEAFF
TRBJ1-6 | TRBV19 | TRBD1 | NA | TGTGCCAGTAGTTTGACAGGGGGTAATTCACCCCTCCACTTT | CASSLTGGNSPLHF
TRBJ2-7 | TRBV19 | TRBD1 | few | TGTGCCAGTAGTCCGGGACAGACCTACGAGCAGTACTTC | CASSPGQTYEQYF
TRBJ2-2 | TRBV10-1 | NA | NA | TGCGCCAGCAGTGTCGGCATTACCAACACCGGGGAGCTGTTTTTT | CASSVGITNTGELFF
TRBJ2-7 | TRBV29-1 | NA | NA | TGCAGCGTTGAGTCCGTTTCCTACGAGCAGTACTTC | CSVESVSYEQYF
TRBJ1-3 | TRBV7-6 | NA | NA | TGTGCCAGCAGCTTGGCAGGGCGAACTGGAAACACCATATATTTT | CASSLAGRTGNTIYF
TRBJ2-1 | TRBV25-1 | TRBD2 | NA | TGTGCCAGCAGTGAACGCCCCCTGGCGGGGGGGCTCAATGAGCAGTTCTTC | CASSERPLAGGLNEQFF
TRBJ1-2 | TRBV18 | NA | NA | TGTGCCAGCTCACAGGAAGGCGGGTTGGGCTACACCTTC | CASSQEGGLGYTF
TRBJ1-3 | TRBV6-5 | NA | few | TGTGCCAGCAGTTCCTCTACGGGTCCCTCTGGAAACACCATATATTTT | CASSSSTGPSGNTIYF
TRBJ1-2 | TRBV28 | NA | NA | TGTGCCAGCAGCCTTAGACAGTTACATGGCTACACCTTC | CASSLRQLHGYTF
TRBJ1-2 | TRBV5-4 | TRBD1 | NA | TGTGCCAGCAGCTCCCAATCAAGGACAGGTTCTCAAGGCTACACCTTC | CASSSQSRTGSQGYTF
TRBJ2-7 | TRBV28 | NA | NA | TGTGCCAGCAGTTTTGAGGGTACGGGTAACGAGCAGTACTTC | CASSFEGTGNEQYF
TRBJ1-2 | TRBV5-1 | TRBD1 | NA | TGCGCCAGCAGCCCAACAGGGGCCTTCGGGTATGGCTACACCTTC | CASSPTGAFGYGYTF
TRBJ2-5 | TRBV7-2 | TRBD2 | NA | TGTGCCAGCAGCTTAGGCTTTGGCGGGGGGGCGTCGGAAGAGACCCAGTACTTC | CASSLGFGGGASEETQYF
TRBJ1-4 | TRBV3-1/TRBV3-2 | NA | NA | TGTGCCAGCAGCCAAGATCCTAGCAGGGGCGGCCGGGAAAAACTGTTTTTT | CASSQDPSRGGREKLFF
TRBJ2-7 | TRBV5-1 | TRBD1 | NA | TGCGCCAGCAGCGCGGACAGGACAGGGTCTCAGCAGTACTTC | CASSADRTGSQQYF
TRBJ2-1 | TRBV19 | NA | NA | TGTGCCAGTAGCTCTAGCGCGGCCTACAATGAGCAGTTCTTC | CASSSSAAYNEQFF
TRBJ2-5 | TRBV5-1 | NA | NA | TGCGCCAGCAGCTTGGCTTGGGGGGGCCAGGAGACCCAGTACTTC | CASSLAWGGQETQYF
TRBJ2-1 | TRBV28 | TRBD2 | NA | TGTGCCAGCAGTTGGCGGGGGGGCGGGCATGAGCAGTTCTTC | CASSWRGGGHEQFF
TRBJ2-1 | TRBV4-3 | TRBD2 | NA | TGCGCCAGCAGTATTCACCGGGGGGGGTACAATGAGCAGTTCTTC | CASSIHRGGYNEQFF
TRBJ1-1 | TRBV12-3/TRBV12-4 | NA | few | TGTGCCAGCAGCCTTCCGAACACTGAAGCTTTCTTT | CASSLPNTEAFF
TRBJ1-2 | TRBV6-5 | TRBD1 | NA | TGTGCCAGCAGGGGACAGGGCTTCTATGGCTACACCTTC | CASRGQGFYGYTF
TRBJ1-2 | TRBV5-1 | TRBD1 | once | TGCGCCAGCAGCTTGGGGGACAGAACCTCCTATGGCTACACCTTC | CASSLGDRTSYGYTF
TRBJ1-2 | TRBV9 | TRBD1 | NA | TGTGCCAGCAGCGTAGGTCAGGGGGCAATCGGCTACACCTTC | CASSVGQGAIGYTF
TRBJ1-5 | TRBV29-1 | NA | NA | TGCAGCGTTGGTGGGACACCTAATCAGCCCCAGCATTTT | CSVGGTPNQPQHF